The 14 T cell receptor beta chains below were found in one sample sequenced in a study of beta chain features in type 1 diabetes. For these receptors, no antigen is known. Expressed TCRB transcripts got sequenced, as all isolated RNA was reverse transcribed. Sequencing used immunoSEQ multiplex PCR; TCRdb keeps in-frame clones, though not all of them. The data hold 250,000 to 350,000 clones, with about 13% observed a single time. Study results and caveats: A moderate, significant TCRB CDR3 shortening appeared in type 1 diabetes across four CD4+ subsets.

Material for sequencing was naive CD4+ T cells from blood. All receptors derive from a man aged 30 to 45 with type 1 diabetes.

This clone was seen a handful of times. This rearrangement joins TRBV19 to TRBJ2-1, with a weak D call TRBD2 (5 bases). The CDR3 runs 14 residues. CDR1 is LNHDA and CDR2 is SQIVND in the germline V gene (reference sequence). Between the trimmed V and J ends, which lost 4 bases and 4 bases, there was a span of 11 bases. DNA of the CDR3: TGTGCCAGTAGTACGAGGGCCCCGTACAATGAGCAGTTCTTC. It is translated as CASSTRAPYNEQFF.

The V and J genes are TRBV29-1 and TRBJ1-2, with a tentative D call TRBD1 (5 bases). Germline V lookup: CDR1 SQVTM, CDR2 ANQGSEA. V gave up 6 bases and J gave up 2 bases, with 22 bases separating them. The CDR3 consists of 16 residues. CDR3 loop: CSVEAGTTGFNYGYTF. For the CDR3, the DNA is TGCAGCGTGGAGGCAGGGACTACGGGTTTCAACTATGGCTACACCTTC.

V is TRBV11-2 and J is TRBJ2-7, with D possibly TRBD1 on 6 matching bases. Trimming stripped 4 bases from V and 7 bases from J, with 26 bases between. This CDR3 has 17 residues. In germline, CDR1 is SGHAT, CDR2 FQNNGV. CDR3 DNA sequence: TGTGCCAGCAGCTCGCCCCTATCCTACTGGACAGACTCAGAGCAGTACTTC. This translates into CASSSPLSYWTDSEQYF.

In its sample, this clone was seen a few times. The chain recombines TRBV29-1 with TRBJ2-7; tentatively, D is TRBD1 (6 bases). CDR1 and CDR2 from the germline V gene are SQVTM and ANQGSEA. The CDR3 is 12 residues long. Trimming cost V 7 bases and J 5 bases, with 15 bases left between them. This CDR3 is CSGTTGGHEQYF. CDR3 coding DNA: TGCAGCGGGACGACAGGCGGACACGAGCAGTACTTC.

This clone appeared a few times. The V and J genes are TRBV19 and TRBJ2-1; 10 bases fit TRBD1. From germline, CDR1 is LNHDA and CDR2 SQIVND (reference sequence). V lost 5 bases, J lost 6 bases, and 22 bases stayed unmatched. This CDR3 has 20 residues. CDR3 region: CASSPWTGGYLTGALNEQFF. The CDR3 coding sequence is TGTGCCAGTAGTCCGTGGACAGGGGGATATCTGACGGGAGCTCTCAATGAGCAGTTCTTC.

The gene calls are TRBV19 and TRBJ1-5; 11 bases align to TRBD1. Germline loops: CDR1 LNHDA, CDR2 SQIVND (reference sequence). The CDR3 is 14 residues long. V was clipped by 6 bases and J by 5 bases; unmatched bases: 3. CDR3 sequence: CASSLDRGHQPQHF. CDR3 nucleotide sequence: TGTGCCAGTAGCCTGGACAGGGGGCATCAGCCCCAGCATTTT. The variable domain in full, with the rest retrieved from reference TRBV19 and TRBJ1-5, is DGGITQSPKYLFRKEGQNVTLSCEQNLNHDAMYWYRQDPGQGLRLIYYSQIVNDFQKGDIAEGYSVSREKKESFPLTVTSAQKNPTAFYLCASSLDRGHQPQHFGDGTRLSIL.

The table lists this clone with a few counts. The chain uses TRBV10-3 and TRBJ2-1; TRBD1 matches 9 bases. V dropped 6 bases and J dropped 0; count of bases not matched to a gene: 3. The length of the CDR3 is 15 residues. CDR1 and CDR2 (germline): ENHRY, SYGVKD. The CDR3 nucleotides are TGTGCCATCAGGGGGGGACAGGGCTCCTACAATGAGCAGTTCTTC. Its translation is CAIRGGQGSYNEQFF.

The V call is TRBV28, the J call TRBJ1-3; no definite D call. This CDR3 has 13 amino acids. Trimming pared 2 bases from V and 4 bases from J, leaving 6 bases between. CDR1 and CDR2 from the germline V gene are MDHEN and SYDVKM. In nucleotides, the CDR3 is TGTGCCAGCAGTTTAGTCGAGGGAAACACCATATATTTT. Translated, it gives CASSLVEGNTIYF.

This clone was seen more than once but under ten times. CDR3: CASSVASDSYNEQFF. DNA of the CDR3: TGTGCCAGCAGCGTCGCTAGCGACTCCTACAATGAGCAGTTCTTC. The chain is built from TRBV9 and TRBJ2-1, with TRBD2 as a possible D gene (6 bases). The germline V gene has CDR1 SGDLS and CDR2 YYNGEE. Trimming shortened V by 2 bases and J by 0 bases, and 9 bases separated the two germline ends. The CDR3 runs 15 residues.

The chain links TRBV28 to TRBJ2-5; TRBD2 matches 7 bases. The CDR3 consists of 13 residues. V was pared by 8 bases and J by 1 base, with 4 bases of the junction left unmatched. Germline CDR1 MDHEN, CDR2 SYDVKM. As DNA, the CDR3 is TGTGCCAGCCAGACTAGCCCCCAAGAGACCCAGTACTTC. Residues: CASQTSPQETQYF. The full variable domain, its missing parts supplied by reference TRBV28 and TRBJ2-5, is DVKVTQSSRYLVKRTGEKVFLECVQDMDHENMFWYRQDPGLGLRLIYFSYDVKMKEKGDIPEGYSVSREKKERFSLILESASTNQTSMYLCASQTSPQETQYFGPGTRLLVL.

This clone has just a few counts. V and J are TRBV7-9 and TRBJ2-7, with unresolved D. Looked up from germline, CDR1 is SEHNR and CDR2 is FQNEAQ (reference sequence). V lost 3 bases to trimming and J lost 6 bases, with 15 bases between them. This CDR3 region has 14 residues. The CDR3 spells CASSLSSVSVEQYF. In DNA, the CDR3 is TGTGCCAGCAGCTTGAGCTCCGTTTCCGTCGAGCAGTACTTC.

This rearrangement joins TRBV4-3 to TRBJ2-3; D uncertain. The CDR3 is 13 amino acids. With 4 bases removed from V and 4 bases from J, the gap between germline ends came to 9 bases. In germline, CDR1 is LGHNA, CDR2 YSLEER. The CDR3 DNA follows: TGCGCCAGCAGCCTCCTTGGAGCAGATACGCAGTATTTT. Its translation: CASSLLGADTQYF.

This clone appeared a few times. This chain connects TRBV7-3 to TRBJ2-5; the match to TRBD1 covers 8 bases. CDR1 and CDR2 (germline): SGHTA, FQGTGA. CDR3 length equals 17 residues. V shed 4 bases, J shed 2 bases, and the junction held 12 bases outside the gene matches. The CDR3 loop is CASSSQGQGGGQETQYF. The CDR3 coding sequence is TGTGCCAGCAGCTCACAAGGACAGGGAGGAGGTCAAGAGACCCAGTACTTC.

A remark on this clone: The identical CDR3 is also encoded by other nucleotide sequences in the sample. The chain couples TRBV7-3 to TRBJ2-2; the match to TRBD1 covers 7 bases. This CDR3 comprises 15 residues. Germline values: CDR1 SGHTA, CDR2 FQGTGA. Losses at the gene ends were 4 bases for V and 2 bases for J; bases not matched to a gene: 4. CDR3 sequence: CASSSGTANTGELFF. DNA of the CDR3: TGTGCCAGCAGCTCAGGGACAGCTAACACCGGGGAGCTGTTTTTT.